This entry is about one TCR beta chain. Its antigen remains unknown. Unique molecular identifiers were affixed to single, distinct cDNA molecules. In TCRdb, the 5' RACE reads were re-called with MiXCR into one record per CDR3 protein. The sample lists 80,000 or so distinct CDR3 sequences, 15% to 19% occurring once. The sample originates from a study of early T cells in non-severe SARS-CoV-2 infection. General study results and limits: CD4 and private specificities were missed by VDJdb matching, which favored anti-spike CD8 responses.

The CDR3 has 16 residues. Looked up from germline, CDR1 is KGHDR and CDR2 is SFDVKD. The V and J ends lost 1 base and 3 bases, in that order; junction bases with no gene match: 4. The rearrangement links TRBV24-1 to TRBJ2-1; 8 positions agree with TRBD2. Specimen: whole blood. The TCR sequence derives from an adult who was a healthcare worker with PCR-confirmed SARS-CoV-2 infection or an uninfected control (not recorded which). The CDR3 here is CATSDLRAGGYNEQFF. In DNA form, the CDR3 reads TGTGCCACCAGTGATTTAAGGGCGGGAGGCTACAATGAGCAGTTCTTC.